The source of this T cell receptor beta chain is a study of blood T cell repertoires in COVID-19. On the study more broadly: Both acute and convalescent COVID-19 samples were obtained from the United States, Italy and Spain. T cells, B-cell-depleted T cells, or PBMCs supplied cDNA or gDNA.

How the authors handled the data: Reference gene primer amplification yielded estimated nucleated cell counts. TCRdb's copy holds only in-frame clones and misses some; the assay was immunoSEQ multiplex PCR. The D gene and trimming were derived from the DNA, and the V and J assignments and clone size from that table. This sample carries about 140,000 clones, around 78% of them seen once, and the ten largest clones take roughly 4.7%. V was cut by 4 bases and J by 13 bases, with 17 bases left in between. Germline CDR1 reads LGHDT; CDR2 reads YNNKEL (reference sequence). The CDR3 has 13 amino acids. Sequenced sample: peripheral blood. The TCR sequence derives from a woman over 75 with active or convalescent COVID-19. This chain connects TRBV3-1 (or the pseudogene TRBV3-2) to TRBJ1-3; D uncertain. The CDR3 DNA is TGTGCCAGCAGCCTCCGGGAGTCTAAAGTGATATATTTT. Translated, it gives CASSLRESKVIYF.